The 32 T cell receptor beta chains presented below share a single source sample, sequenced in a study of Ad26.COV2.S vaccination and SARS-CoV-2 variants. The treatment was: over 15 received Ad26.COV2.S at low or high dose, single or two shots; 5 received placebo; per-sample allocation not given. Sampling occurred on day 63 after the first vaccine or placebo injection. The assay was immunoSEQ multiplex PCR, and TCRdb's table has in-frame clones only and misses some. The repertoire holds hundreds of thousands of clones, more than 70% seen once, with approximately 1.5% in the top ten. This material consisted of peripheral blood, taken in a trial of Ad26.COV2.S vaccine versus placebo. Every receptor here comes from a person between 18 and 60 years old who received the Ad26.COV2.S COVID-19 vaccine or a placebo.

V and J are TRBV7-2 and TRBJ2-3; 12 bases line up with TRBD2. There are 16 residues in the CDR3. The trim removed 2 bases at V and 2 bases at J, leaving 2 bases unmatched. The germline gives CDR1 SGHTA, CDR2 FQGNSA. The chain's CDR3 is CASSLTSGRFTDTQYF. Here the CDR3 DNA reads TGTGCCAGCAGCTTAACTAGCGGGAGGTTCACAGATACGCAGTATTTT. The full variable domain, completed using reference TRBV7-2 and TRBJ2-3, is GAGVSQSPSNKVTEKGKDVELRCDPISGHTALYWYRQSLGQGLEFLIYFQGNSAPDKSGLPSDRFSAERTGGSVSTLTIQRTQQEDSAVYLCASSLTSGRFTDTQYFGPGTRLTVL.

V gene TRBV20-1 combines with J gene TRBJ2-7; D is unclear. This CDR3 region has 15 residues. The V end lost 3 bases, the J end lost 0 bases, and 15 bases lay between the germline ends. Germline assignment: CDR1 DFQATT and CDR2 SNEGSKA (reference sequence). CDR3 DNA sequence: TGCAGTGCTAGTCCATCTGCGTTCTTCTCCTACGAGCAGTACTTC. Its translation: CSASPSAFFSYEQYF.

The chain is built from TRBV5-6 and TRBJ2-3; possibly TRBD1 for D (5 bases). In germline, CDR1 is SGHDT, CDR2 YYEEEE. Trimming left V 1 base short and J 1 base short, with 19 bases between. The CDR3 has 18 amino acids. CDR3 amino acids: CASSLKILGQGGTDTQYF. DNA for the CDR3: TGTGCCAGCAGCTTGAAGATTCTCGGGCAGGGCGGCACAGATACGCAGTATTTT.

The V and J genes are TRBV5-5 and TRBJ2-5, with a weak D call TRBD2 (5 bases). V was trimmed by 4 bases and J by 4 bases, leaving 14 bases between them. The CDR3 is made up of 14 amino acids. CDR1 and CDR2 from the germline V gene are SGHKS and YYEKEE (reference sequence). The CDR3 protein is CASSPPALVETQYF. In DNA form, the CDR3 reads TGTGCCAGCAGCCCCCCCGCACTAGTAGAGACCCAGTACTTC.

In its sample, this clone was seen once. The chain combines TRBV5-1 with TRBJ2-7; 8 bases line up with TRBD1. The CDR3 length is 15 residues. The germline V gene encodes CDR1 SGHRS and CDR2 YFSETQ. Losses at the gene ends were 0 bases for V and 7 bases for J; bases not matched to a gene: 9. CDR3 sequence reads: CASSLGTGSLGEQYF. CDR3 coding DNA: TGCGCCAGCAGCTTGGGGACAGGGTCCCTAGGGGAGCAGTACTTC.

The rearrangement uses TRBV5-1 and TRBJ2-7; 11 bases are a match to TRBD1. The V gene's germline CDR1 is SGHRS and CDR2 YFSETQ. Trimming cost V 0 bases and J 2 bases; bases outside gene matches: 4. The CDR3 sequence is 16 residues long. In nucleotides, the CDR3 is TGCGCCAGCAGCTTGGGGACAGGGGGCAAGGCCTACGAGCAGTACTTC. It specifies CASSLGTGGKAYEQYF.

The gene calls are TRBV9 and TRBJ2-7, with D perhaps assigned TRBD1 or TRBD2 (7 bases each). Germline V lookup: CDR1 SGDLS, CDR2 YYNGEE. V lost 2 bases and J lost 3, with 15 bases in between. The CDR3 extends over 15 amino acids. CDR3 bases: TGTGCCAGCAGCGTTGGGCCAGGGGGGGTCTACGAGCAGTACTTC. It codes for CASSVGPGGVYEQYF.

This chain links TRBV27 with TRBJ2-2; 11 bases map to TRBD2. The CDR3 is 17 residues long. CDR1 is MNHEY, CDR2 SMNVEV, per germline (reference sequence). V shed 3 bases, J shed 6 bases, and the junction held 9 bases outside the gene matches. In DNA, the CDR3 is TGTGCCAGCAGTTTTACTAGCGGGAGTTGGGTTGCCGGGGAGCTGTTTTTT. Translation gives CASSFTSGSWVAGELFF.

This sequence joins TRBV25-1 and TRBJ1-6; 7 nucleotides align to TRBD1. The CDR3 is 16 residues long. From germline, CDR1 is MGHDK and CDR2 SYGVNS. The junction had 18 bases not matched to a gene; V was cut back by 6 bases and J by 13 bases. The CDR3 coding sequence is TGTGCCAGCAGGCAAGCAGCAAGCAGGGGGTTTTCCCCCCTCCACTTT. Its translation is CASRQAASRGFSPLHF.

The CDR3 is CSASGGRMAGELFF. CDR3 DNA sequence: TGCAGCGCCTCGGGGGGGCGTATGGCCGGGGAGCTGTTTTTT. The chain is built from TRBV29-1 and TRBJ2-2; 8 bases line up with TRBD2. This CDR3 has 14 residues. The germline gives CDR1 SQVTM, CDR2 ANQGSEA. The J segment lost 6 bases and the V segment lost 7 bases, leaving 10 bases of the junction unmatched.

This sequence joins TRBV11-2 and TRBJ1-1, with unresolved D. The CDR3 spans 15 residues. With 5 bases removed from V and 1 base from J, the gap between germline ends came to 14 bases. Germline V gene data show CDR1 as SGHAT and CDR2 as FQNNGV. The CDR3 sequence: CASSPSSYKNTEAFF. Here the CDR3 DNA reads TGTGCCAGCAGCCCTAGCTCCTACAAGAACACTGAAGCTTTCTTT.

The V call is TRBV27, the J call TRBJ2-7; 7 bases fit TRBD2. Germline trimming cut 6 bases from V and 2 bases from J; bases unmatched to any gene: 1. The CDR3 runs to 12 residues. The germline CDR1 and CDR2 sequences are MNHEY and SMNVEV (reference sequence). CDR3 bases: TGTGCCAGCAGGGGAGGGGCCTACGAGCAGTACTTC. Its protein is CASRGGAYEQYF.

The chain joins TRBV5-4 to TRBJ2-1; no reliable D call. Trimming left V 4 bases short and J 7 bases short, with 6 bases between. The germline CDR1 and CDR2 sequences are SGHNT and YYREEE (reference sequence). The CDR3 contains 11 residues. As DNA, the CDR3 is TGTGCCAGCAGCAAGGAGAATGAGCAGTTCTTC. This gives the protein CASSKENEQFF.

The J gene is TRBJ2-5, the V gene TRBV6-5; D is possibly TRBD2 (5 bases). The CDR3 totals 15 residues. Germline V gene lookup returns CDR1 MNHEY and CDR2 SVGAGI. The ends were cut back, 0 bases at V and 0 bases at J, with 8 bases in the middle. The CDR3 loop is CASSYSPGYQETQYF. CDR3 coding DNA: TGTGCCAGCAGTTACTCCCCGGGGTACCAAGAGACCCAGTACTTC.

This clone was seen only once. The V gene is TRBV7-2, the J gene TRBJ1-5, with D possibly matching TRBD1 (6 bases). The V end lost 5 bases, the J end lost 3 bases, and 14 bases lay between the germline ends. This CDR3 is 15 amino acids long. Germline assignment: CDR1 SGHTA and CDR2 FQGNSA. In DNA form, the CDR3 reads TGTGCCAGCAGCGCGGGATGGGGGGCCAATCAGCCCCAGCATTTT. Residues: CASSAGWGANQPQHF.

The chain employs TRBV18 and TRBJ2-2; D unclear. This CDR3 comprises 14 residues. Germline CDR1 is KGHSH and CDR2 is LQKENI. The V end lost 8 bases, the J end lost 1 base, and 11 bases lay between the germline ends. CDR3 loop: CASPRWENTGELFF. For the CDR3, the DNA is TGTGCCAGCCCTCGATGGGAGAACACCGGGGAGCTGTTTTTT.

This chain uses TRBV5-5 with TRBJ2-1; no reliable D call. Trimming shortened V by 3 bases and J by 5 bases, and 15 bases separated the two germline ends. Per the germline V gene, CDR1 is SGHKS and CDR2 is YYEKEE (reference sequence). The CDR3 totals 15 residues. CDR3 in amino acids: CASSSPLGRNNEQFF. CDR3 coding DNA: TGTGCCAGCAGCTCCCCCCTTGGTCGGAACAATGAGCAGTTCTTC. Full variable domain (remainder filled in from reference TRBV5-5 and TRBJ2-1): DAGVTQSPTHLIKTRGQQVTLRCSPISGHKSVSWYQQVLGQGPQFIFQYYEKEERGRGNFPDRFSARQFPNYSSELNVNALLLGDSALYLCASSSPLGRNNEQFFGPGTRLTVL.

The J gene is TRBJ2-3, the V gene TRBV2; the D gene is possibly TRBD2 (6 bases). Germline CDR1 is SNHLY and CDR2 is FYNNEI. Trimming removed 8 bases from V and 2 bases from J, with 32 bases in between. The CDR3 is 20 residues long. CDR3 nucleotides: TGTGCCAGCTCCCGAAGGCCCTCACCCGGACTAAGTGGTGCCACAGATACGCAGTATTTT. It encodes CASSRRPSPGLSGATDTQYF.

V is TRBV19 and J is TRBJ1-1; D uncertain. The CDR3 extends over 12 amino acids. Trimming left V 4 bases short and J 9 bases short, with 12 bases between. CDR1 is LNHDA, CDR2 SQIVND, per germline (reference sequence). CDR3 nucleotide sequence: TGTGCCAGTAGTACAGGATTGGCCCAAGCTTTCTTT. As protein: CASSTGLAQAFF.

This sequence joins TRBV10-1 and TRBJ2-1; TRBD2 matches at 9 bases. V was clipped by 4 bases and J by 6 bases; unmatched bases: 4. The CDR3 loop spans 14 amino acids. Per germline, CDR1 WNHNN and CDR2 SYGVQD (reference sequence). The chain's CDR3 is CASSVQREVNEQFF. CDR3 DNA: TGCGCCAGCAGTGTCCAGCGGGAGGTCAATGAGCAGTTCTTC.

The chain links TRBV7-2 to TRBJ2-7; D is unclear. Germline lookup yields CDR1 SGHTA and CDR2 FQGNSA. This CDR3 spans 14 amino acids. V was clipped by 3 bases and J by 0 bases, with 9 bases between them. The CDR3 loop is CASSFSISSYEQYF. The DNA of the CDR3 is TGTGCCAGCAGCTTTTCAATAAGCTCCTACGAGCAGTACTTC.

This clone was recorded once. CDR3 nucleotides: TGTGCCATCAGTGAGCCATGGACAGGGATGGATGGCTACACCTTC. Its protein is CAISEPWTGMDGYTF. This chain joins TRBV10-3 and TRBJ1-2; the match to TRBD1 covers 8 bases. Per the germline V gene, CDR1 is ENHRY and CDR2 is SYGVKD. J lost 6 bases, V lost 2 bases, and 8 bases had no gene match. The CDR3 sequence is 15 residues long.

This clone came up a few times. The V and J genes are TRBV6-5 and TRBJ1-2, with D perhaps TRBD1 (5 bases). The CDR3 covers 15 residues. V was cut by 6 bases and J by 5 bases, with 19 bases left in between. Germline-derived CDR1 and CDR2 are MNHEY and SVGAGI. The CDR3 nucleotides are TGTGCCAGCAGGAAAAAGACAGATAGGCTTTATGGCTACACCTTC. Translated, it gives CASRKKTDRLYGYTF.

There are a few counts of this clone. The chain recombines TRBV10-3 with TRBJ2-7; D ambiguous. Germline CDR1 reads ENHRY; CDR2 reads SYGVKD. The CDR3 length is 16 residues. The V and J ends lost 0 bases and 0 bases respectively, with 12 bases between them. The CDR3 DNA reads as TGTGCCATCAGTGAGTCGGCAACAGTCAGCTCCTACGAGCAGTACTTC. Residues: CAISESATVSSYEQYF.

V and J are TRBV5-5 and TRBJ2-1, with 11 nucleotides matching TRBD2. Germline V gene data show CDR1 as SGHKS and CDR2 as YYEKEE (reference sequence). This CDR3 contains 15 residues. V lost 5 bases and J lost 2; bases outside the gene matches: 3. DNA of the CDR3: TGTGCCAGCAGTCTTAGCGGGGGGGCCTACAATGAGCAGTTCTTC. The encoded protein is CASSLSGGAYNEQFF.

CDR3 DNA sequence: TGTGCCAGCAGTTTTTACGCGGATACGCAGTATTTT. Amino acids: CASSFYADTQYF. J is TRBJ2-3 and V is TRBV12-3 or TRBV12-4; no reliable D call. CDR3 length: 12 residues. Trimming cost V 3 bases and J 6 bases, with 7 bases left between them.

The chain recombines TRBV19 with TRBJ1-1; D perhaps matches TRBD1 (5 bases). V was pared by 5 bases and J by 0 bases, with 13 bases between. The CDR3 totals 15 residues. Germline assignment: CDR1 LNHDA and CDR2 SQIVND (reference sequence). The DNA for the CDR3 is TGTGCCAGTAGTCAACCGGGACTCCTGAACACTGAAGCTTTCTTT. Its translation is CASSQPGLLNTEAFF.

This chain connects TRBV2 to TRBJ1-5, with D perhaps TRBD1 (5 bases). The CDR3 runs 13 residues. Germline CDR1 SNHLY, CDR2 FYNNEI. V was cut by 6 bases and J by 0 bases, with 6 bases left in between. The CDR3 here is CASSGGSNQPQHF. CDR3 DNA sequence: TGTGCCAGCAGCGGGGGTAGCAATCAGCCCCAGCATTTT.

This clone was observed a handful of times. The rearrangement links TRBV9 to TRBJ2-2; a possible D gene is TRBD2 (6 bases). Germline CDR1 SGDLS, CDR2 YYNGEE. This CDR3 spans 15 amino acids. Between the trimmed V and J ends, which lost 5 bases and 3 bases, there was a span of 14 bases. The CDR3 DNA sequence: TGTGCCAGCAGTTTCGGGGGTTCCGACACCGGGGAGCTGTTTTTT. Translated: CASSFGGSDTGELFF.

The CDR3 sequence is CASSQGQGAIEKLFF. CDR3 DNA: TGCGCCAGCAGCCAGGGACAGGGGGCTATTGAAAAACTGTTTTTT. The chain combines TRBV5-1 with TRBJ1-4, with 12 bases matching TRBD1. CDR3 length: 15 residues. Germline V gene sequence: CDR1 SGHRS, CDR2 YFSETQ. The J segment lost 7 bases and the V segment lost 4 bases, leaving 5 bases of the junction unmatched.

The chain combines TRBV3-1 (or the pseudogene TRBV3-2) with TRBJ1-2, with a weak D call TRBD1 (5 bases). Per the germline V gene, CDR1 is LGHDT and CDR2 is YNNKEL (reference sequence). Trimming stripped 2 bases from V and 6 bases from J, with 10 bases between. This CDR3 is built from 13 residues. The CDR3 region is CASSQQGKNGYTF. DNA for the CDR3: TGTGCCAGCAGCCAACAGGGAAAGAATGGCTACACCTTC.

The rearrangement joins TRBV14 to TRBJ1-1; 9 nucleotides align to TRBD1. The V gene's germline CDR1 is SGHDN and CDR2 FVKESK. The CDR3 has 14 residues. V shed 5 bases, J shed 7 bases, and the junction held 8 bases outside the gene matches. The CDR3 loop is CASSSRDREYEAFF. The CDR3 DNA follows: TGTGCCAGCAGCTCCCGGGACAGGGAATATGAAGCTTTCTTT.